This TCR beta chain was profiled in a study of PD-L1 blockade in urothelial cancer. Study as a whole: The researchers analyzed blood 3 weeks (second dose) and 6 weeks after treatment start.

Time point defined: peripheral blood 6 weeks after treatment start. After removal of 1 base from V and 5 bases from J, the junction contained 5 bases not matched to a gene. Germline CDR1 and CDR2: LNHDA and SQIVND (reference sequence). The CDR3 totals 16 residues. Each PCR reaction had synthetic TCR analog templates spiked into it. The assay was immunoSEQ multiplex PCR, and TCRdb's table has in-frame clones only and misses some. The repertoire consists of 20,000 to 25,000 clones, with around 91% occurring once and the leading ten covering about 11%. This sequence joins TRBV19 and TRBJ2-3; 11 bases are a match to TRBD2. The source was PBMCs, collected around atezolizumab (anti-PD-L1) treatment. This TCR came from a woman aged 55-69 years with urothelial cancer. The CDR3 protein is CASSIGLAGWVDTQYF. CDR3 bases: TGTGCCAGTAGTATAGGACTAGCGGGATGGGTAGATACGCAGTATTTT.